Presented here are 18 T cell receptor beta chains from one specimen sequenced in a study of cytomegalovirus exposure and HLA in healthy donors. 60 Vbeta and 13 Jbeta primers were used in PCR. The method was immunoSEQ multiplex PCR; TCRdb's version includes in-frame clones alone and lacks a portion of them. The sample has 100,000 to 150,000 clones; roughly 81% are singletons. What was sequenced was PBMCs. Every receptor here comes from a woman aged 30 to 39 in good health and CMV-seronegative.

V is TRBV29-1 and J is TRBJ1-1; D unresolved. The CDR3 length is 14 residues. The ends were cut back, 0 bases at V and 2 bases at J, with 10 bases in the middle. CDR1 and CDR2 (germline): SQVTM, ANQGSEA. CDR3 in amino acids: CSVEDRGGNTEAFF. The CDR3 region has the DNA TGCAGCGTTGAAGATCGGGGAGGAAACACTGAAGCTTTCTTT.

The chain links TRBV7-6 to TRBJ2-7; a possible D gene is TRBD2 (5 bases). Trimming removed 6 bases from V and 6 bases from J, with 12 bases in between. Germline V gene data show CDR1 as SGHVS and CDR2 as FNYEAQ. CDR3 length equals 12 residues. CDR3 in DNA: TGTGCCAGCAGTCCCGGGGAGAGCGAGCAGTACTTC. This encodes CASSPGESEQYF.

The rearrangement uses TRBV12-5 and TRBJ2-7; perhaps TRBD1 as D (5 bases). The CDR3 loop spans 14 amino acids. Trimming removed 3 bases at V and 0 bases at J, with 9 bases between. Germline CDR1 reads LGHNT; CDR2 reads FRNRAP. CDR3 nucleotide sequence: TGTGCTAGTGGTTTAGGGGAAAGCTCCTACGAGCAGTACTTC. Amino acid sequence: CASGLGESSYEQYF.

This rearrangement joins TRBV7-3 to TRBJ2-5; possibly TRBD1 for D (6 bases). The end of the DNA fits TRBJ2-7 better, so the J call may be wrong. Germline V CDR1 and CDR2: SGHTA, FQGTGA. The CDR3 is 13 amino acids. As DNA, the CDR3 is TGTGCCAGCAGCTCTACACAGGGTTACGAGCAGTACTTC. Protein product: CASSSTQGYEQYF.

The chain is built from TRBV4-2 and TRBJ2-3; 8 bases map to TRBD2. Germline CDR1 LGHNA, CDR2 YNFKEQ. The length of the CDR3 is 16 residues. After removal of 0 bases from V and 2 bases from J, the junction contained 4 bases not matched to a gene. The CDR3, as DNA: TGTGCCAGCAGCCAAGAAGCAGCGGGGGTCACAGATACGCAGTATTTT. It encodes CASSQEAAGVTDTQYF.

The rearrangement joins TRBV11-2 to TRBJ1-1; D call uncertain. CDR1 is SGHAT, CDR2 FQNNGV, per germline. This CDR3 is 13 amino acids long. Trimming left V 5 bases short and J 1 base short, with 8 bases between. CDR3 DNA: TGTGCCAGCAGCCTAAGCGGGAACACTGAAGCTTTCTTT. It translates to CASSLSGNTEAFF.

This clone has only a few counts. V usage is TRBV11-2 and J usage is TRBJ1-1; 7 bases agree with TRBD1. Unmatched junction bases numbered 17, after V lost 7 bases and J lost 0 bases. The germline gives CDR1 SGHAT, CDR2 FQNNGV. The CDR3 consists of 18 residues. The CDR3 sequence: CASILRTGRVGMNTEAFF. The CDR3 DNA is TGTGCCAGCATCCTTAGGACAGGCAGGGTAGGGATGAACACTGAAGCTTTCTTT.

V is TRBV30 and J is TRBJ2-1; 13 bases fit TRBD2. Germline V gene lookup returns CDR1 GTSNPN and CDR2 SVGIG (reference sequence). This CDR3 comprises 17 residues. With 3 bases clipped from V and 5 bases from J, the junction kept 10 bases outside the gene matches. CDR3 bases: TGTGCCTGGAGACTTACTAGCGGGGGGGCCCCTGACAATGAGCAGTTCTTC. Protein: CAWRLTSGGAPDNEQFF.

The chain carries TRBV11-2 and TRBJ1-2, with D unclear. This CDR3 is 13 amino acids long. V gave up 5 bases and J gave up 3 bases, with 10 bases separating them. The germline V gene has CDR1 SGHAT and CDR2 FQNNGV. The CDR3, as DNA: TGTGCCAGCAGCAACCCTATCGACTATGGCTACACCTTC. Translated, it gives CASSNPIDYGYTF.

A few counts support this clone. The chain has TRBV5-1 and TRBJ2-7, with 8 positions matching TRBD1. The CDR3 loop spans 16 amino acids. Per the germline V gene, CDR1 is SGHRS and CDR2 is YFSETQ. After removal of 4 bases from V and 3 bases from J, the junction contained 12 bases not matched to a gene. CDR3: CASSTSPGQGFYEQYF. Here the CDR3 DNA reads TGCGCCAGCAGCACCTCTCCCGGACAGGGTTTCTACGAGCAGTACTTC.

The CDR3 reads CSATVSGTGAYEQYF. The DNA for the CDR3 is TGCAGCGCCACCGTTTCAGGGACAGGGGCCTACGAGCAGTACTTC. This chain joins TRBV29-1 and TRBJ2-7, with TRBD1 matching over 10 bases. Germline V CDR1 and CDR2: SQVTM, ANQGSEA. CDR3 length equals 15 residues. Trimming at V came to 7 bases and at J to 2 bases, leaving 11 bases not matched to a gene.

This chain joins TRBV5-8 and TRBJ1-1; a weak D match, TRBD1 (5 bases). The V gene lost 4 bases and the J gene lost 5 bases, with 15 bases spanning the gap. The CDR3 runs to 14 residues. The germline CDR1 and CDR2 sequences are SGHTS and YDEGEE. CDR3 in amino acids: CASSALRVGTEAFF. DNA of the CDR3: TGTGCCAGCAGCGCGCTCAGGGTGGGGACTGAAGCTTTCTTT.

This chain links TRBV7-2 with TRBJ2-3; unclear D gene. CDR1 and CDR2 (germline): SGHTA, FQGNSA. Trimming pared 3 bases from V and 4 bases from J, leaving 11 bases between. The CDR3 is 14 amino acids. CDR3 amino acids: CASSLIRGADTQYF. The CDR3 nucleotides read TGTGCCAGCAGCTTGATTCGTGGAGCAGATACGCAGTATTTT. Variable domain in full (rest from reference TRBV7-2 and TRBJ2-3): GAGVSQSPSNKVTEKGKDVELRCDPISGHTALYWYRQSLGQGLEFLIYFQGNSAPDKSGLPSDRFSAERTGGSVSTLTIQRTQQEDSAVYLCASSLIRGADTQYFGPGTRLTVL.

This chain's CDR3 is CAWSQNGNQPQHF. The CDR3 DNA reads as TGTGCCTGGAGTCAAAATGGCAATCAGCCCCAGCATTTT. The V call is TRBV30, the J call TRBJ1-5; D is undetermined. The CDR3 is 13 residues long. The germline V gene encodes CDR1 GTSNPN and CDR2 SVGIG (reference sequence). The V end lost 2 bases, the J end lost 2 bases, and 7 bases lay between the germline ends.

This clone has a handful of counts. The chain links TRBV9 to TRBJ2-1; 9 bases are a match to TRBD2. The J segment lost 4 bases and the V segment lost 0 bases, leaving 5 bases of the junction unmatched. Per germline, CDR1 SGDLS and CDR2 YYNGEE. The CDR3 totals 16 residues. The CDR3 reads CASSVGSGGGYNEQFF. DNA for the CDR3: TGTGCCAGCAGCGTAGGTAGCGGGGGTGGATACAATGAGCAGTTCTTC.

There are a few counts of this clone. Germline and junction disagree at one end, which may indicate a read error. This chain uses TRBV7-9 with TRBJ2-5, with TRBD1 matching over 10 bases. This CDR3 has 16 amino acids. The germline gives CDR1 SEHNR, CDR2 FQNEAQ (reference sequence). CDR3 loop: CSSSPSLDRGQETQYF. CDR3 DNA sequence: TGTTCCAGCAGCCCATCGCTGGACAGGGGGCAAGAGACCCAGTACTTC.

This clone was seen only once. The J gene is TRBJ2-5, the V gene TRBV19; the match to TRBD1 covers 11 bases. This CDR3 has 15 residues. The germline V gene encodes CDR1 LNHDA and CDR2 SQIVND (reference sequence). V lost 3 bases to trimming and J lost 5 bases; unmatched junction nucleotides: 5. The CDR3 sequence is CASSMDRGPTETQYF. CDR3 sequence (DNA): TGTGCCAGTAGTATGGACAGGGGGCCCACGGAGACCCAGTACTTC.

The chain couples TRBV29-1 to TRBJ2-5; 8 bases line up with TRBD1. Germline CDR1 SQVTM, CDR2 ANQGSEA. V shed 7 bases and J 2 bases; nucleotides not matched to a gene: 6. This CDR3 contains 13 residues. The CDR3 spells CSARDRFQETQYF. The CDR3 DNA reads TGCAGCGCACGGGACAGGTTTCAAGAGACCCAGTACTTC.